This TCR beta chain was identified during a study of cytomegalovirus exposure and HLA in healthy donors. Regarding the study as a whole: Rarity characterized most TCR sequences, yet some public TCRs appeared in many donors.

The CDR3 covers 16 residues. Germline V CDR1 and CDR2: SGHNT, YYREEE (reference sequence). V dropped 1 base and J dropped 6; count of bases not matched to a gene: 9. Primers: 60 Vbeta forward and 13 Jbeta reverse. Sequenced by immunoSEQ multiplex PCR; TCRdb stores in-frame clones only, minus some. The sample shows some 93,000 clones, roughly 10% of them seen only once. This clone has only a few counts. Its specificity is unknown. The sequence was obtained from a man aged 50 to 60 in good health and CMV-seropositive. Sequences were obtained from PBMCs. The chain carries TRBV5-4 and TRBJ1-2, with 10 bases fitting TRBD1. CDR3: CASSLMLGTGEDGYTF. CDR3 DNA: TGTGCCAGCAGCTTGATGTTGGGGACAGGGGAGGATGGCTACACCTTC.